Listed here is a single T cell receptor beta chain. The CDR3 extends over 15 amino acids. Trimming cost V 5 bases and J 6 bases; bases outside gene matches: 5. CDR1 and CDR2 from the germline V gene are MNHEY and SMNVEV (reference sequence). From blood CD8+ and CD4+ T cells, the TCR beta chain was sequenced. Those who served as multiple sclerosis controls were treatment-naive patients with stable or active relapsing-remitting disease. TEMRA cells were FACS-enriched, while CD8+ and CD4+ T cells were negatively isolated. The data are from a study of CD8 T cells in Susac syndrome. An input of about 0.5 to 1 ug of RNA was subjected to reverse transcription using random hexamers. Amplification of TCR beta CDR3 was carried out by immunoSEQ multiplex PCR, which covered 54 Vbeta and 13 Jbeta segments. A single record per CDR3 protein comes from TCRdb applying MiXCR to the immunoSEQ multiplex PCR reads. Found here are about 300,000 distinct CDR3 sequences, roughly 84% of them singletons; the top ten hold over 0.1%.

The receptor was isolated from a human donor with multiple sclerosis. The chain carries TRBV27 and TRBJ2-1, with 12 bases aligning to TRBD2. Sequences were obtained from CD8+ T cells from PBMCs. CDR3 DNA: TGTGCCAGCAGTAAGAGGACTAGCGGGGCCAATGAGCAGTTCTTC. Amino acids: CASSKRTSGANEQFF.